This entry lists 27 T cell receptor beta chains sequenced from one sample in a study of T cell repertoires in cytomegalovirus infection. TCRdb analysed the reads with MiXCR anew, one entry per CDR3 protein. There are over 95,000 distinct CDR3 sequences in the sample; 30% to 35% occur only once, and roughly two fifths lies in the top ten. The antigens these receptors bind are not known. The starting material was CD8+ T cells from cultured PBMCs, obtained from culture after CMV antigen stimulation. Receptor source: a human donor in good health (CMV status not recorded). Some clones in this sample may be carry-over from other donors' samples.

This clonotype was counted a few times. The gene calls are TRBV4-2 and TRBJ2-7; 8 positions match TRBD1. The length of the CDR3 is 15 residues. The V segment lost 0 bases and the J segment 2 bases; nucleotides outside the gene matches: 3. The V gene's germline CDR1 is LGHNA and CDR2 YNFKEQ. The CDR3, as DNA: TGTGCCAGCAGCCAAGATTGGGACAGGCCCTACGAGCAGTACTTC. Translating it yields CASSQDWDRPYEQYF.

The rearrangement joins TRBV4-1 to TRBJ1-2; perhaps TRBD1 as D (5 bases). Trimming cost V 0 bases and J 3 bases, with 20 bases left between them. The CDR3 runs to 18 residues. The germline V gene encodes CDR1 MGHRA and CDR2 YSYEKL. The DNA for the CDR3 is TGCGCCAGCAGCCAAGATTATCGGCAGGGTTCAGCTGACTATGGCTACACCTTC. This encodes CASSQDYRQGSADYGYTF.

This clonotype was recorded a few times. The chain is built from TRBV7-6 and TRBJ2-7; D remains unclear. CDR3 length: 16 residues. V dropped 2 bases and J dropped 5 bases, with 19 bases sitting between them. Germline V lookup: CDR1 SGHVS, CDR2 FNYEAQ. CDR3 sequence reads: CASSLIGVGSSNEQYF. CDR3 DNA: TGTGCCAGCAGCTTAATTGGCGTTGGTAGCTCAAACGAGCAGTACTTC. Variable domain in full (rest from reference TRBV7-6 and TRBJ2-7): GAGVSQSPRYKVTKRGQDVALRCDPISGHVSLYWYRQALGQGPEFLTYFNYEAQQDKSGLPNDRFSAERPEGSISTLTIQRTEQRDSAMYRCASSLIGVGSSNEQYFGPGTRLTVT.

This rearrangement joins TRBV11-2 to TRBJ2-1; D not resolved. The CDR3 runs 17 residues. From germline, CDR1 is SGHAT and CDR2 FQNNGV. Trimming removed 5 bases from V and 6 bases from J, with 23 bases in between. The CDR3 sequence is CASSPRVGPYGSNEQFF. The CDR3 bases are TGTGCCAGCAGCCCCCGTGTAGGGCCTTACGGTTCCAATGAGCAGTTCTTC.

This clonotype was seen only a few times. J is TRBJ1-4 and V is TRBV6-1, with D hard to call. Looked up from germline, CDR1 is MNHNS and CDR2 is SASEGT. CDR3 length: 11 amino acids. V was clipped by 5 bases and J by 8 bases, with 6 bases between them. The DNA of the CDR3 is TGTGCCAGCAGTTTTCGGGAAAAACTGTTTTTT. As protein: CASSFREKLFF.

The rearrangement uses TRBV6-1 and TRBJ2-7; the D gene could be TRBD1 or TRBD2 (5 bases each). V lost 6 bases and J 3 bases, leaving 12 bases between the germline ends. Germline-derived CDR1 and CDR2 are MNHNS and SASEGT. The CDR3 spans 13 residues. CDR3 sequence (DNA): TGTGCCAGCAGACGGGACGGATTCTACGAGCAGTACTTC. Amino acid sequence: CASRRDGFYEQYF.

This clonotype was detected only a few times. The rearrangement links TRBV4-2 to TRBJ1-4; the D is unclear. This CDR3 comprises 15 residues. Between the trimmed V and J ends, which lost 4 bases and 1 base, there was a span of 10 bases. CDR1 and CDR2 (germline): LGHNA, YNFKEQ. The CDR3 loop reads CASSPHFRTNEKLFF. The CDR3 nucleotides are TGTGCCAGCAGCCCACATTTTAGAACTAATGAAAAACTGTTTTTT.

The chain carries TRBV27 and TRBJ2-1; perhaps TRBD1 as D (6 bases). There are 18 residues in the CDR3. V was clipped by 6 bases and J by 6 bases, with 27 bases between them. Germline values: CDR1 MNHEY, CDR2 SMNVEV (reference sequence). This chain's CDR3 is CASSLRGIWVQSGNEQFF. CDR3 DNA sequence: TGTGCCAGCAGCCTCAGGGGTATTTGGGTACAATCAGGCAATGAGCAGTTCTTC.

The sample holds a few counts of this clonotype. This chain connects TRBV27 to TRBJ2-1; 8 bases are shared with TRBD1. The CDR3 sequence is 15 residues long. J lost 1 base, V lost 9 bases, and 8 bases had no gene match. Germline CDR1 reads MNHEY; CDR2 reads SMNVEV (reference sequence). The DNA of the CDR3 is TGTGCCAGTCGGACCGGGACAGGATCCTACAATGAGCAGTTCTTC. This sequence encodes CASRTGTGSYNEQFF.

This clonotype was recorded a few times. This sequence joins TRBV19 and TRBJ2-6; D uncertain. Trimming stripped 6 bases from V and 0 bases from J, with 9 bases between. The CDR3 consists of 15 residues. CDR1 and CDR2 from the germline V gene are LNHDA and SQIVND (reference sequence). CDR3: CASSNWDSGANVLTF. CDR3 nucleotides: TGTGCCAGTAGCAACTGGGACTCTGGGGCCAACGTCCTGACTTTC.

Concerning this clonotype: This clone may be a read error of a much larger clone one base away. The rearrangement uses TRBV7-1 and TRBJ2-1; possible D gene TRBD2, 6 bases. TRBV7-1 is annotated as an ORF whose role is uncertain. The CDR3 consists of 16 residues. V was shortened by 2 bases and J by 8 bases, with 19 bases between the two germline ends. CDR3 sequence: CASSSKPGTANHEQFF. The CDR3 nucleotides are TGTGCCAGCAGCTCAAAACCCGGGACTGCAAATCATGAGCAGTTCTTC.

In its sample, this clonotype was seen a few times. CDR3 in amino acids: CASSRQTGEIGNEQFF. The CDR3 nucleotides are TGCGCCAGCAGCCGGCAAACAGGGGAGATTGGGAATGAGCAGTTCTTC. This rearrangement joins TRBV4-3 to TRBJ2-1; 7 positions agree with TRBD1. Germline V CDR1 and CDR2: LGHNA, YSLEER. The CDR3 totals 16 residues. J was trimmed by 7 bases and V by 4 bases; bases with no gene match: 13.

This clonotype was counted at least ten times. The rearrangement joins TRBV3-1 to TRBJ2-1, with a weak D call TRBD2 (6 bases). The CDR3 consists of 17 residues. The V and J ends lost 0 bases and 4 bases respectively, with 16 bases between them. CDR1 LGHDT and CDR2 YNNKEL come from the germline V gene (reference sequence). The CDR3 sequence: CASSQETLASTYNEQFF. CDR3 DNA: TGTGCCAGCAGCCAAGAGACCCTAGCGTCCACGTACAATGAGCAGTTCTTC.

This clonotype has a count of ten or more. DNA of the CDR3: TGTGCCAGCAGCTGGACTAGCGGGGACAGCTCCTACAATGAGCAGTTCTTC. Its protein is CASSWTSGDSSYNEQFF. V is TRBV11-2 and J is TRBJ2-1; 12 bases fit TRBD2. V was clipped by 4 bases and J by 0 bases; unmatched bases: 4. This CDR3 contains 17 residues. Germline V gives CDR1 SGHAT, CDR2 FQNNGV.

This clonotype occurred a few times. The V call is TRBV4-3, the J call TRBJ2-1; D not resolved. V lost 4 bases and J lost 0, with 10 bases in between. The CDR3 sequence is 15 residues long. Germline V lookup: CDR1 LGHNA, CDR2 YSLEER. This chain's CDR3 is CASSRMPSSYNEQFF. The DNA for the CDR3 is TGCGCCAGCAGCCGAATGCCCAGCTCCTACAATGAGCAGTTCTTC.

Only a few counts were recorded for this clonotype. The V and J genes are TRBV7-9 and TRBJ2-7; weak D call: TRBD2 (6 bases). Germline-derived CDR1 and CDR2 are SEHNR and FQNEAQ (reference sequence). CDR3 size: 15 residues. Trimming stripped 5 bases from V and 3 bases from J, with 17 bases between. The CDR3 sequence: CASSTGGRRIYEQYF. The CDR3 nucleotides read TGTGCCAGCAGCACCGGGGGACGCAGGATCTACGAGCAGTACTTC. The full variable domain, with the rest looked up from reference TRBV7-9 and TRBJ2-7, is DTGVSQNPRHKITKRGQNVTFRCDPISEHNRLYWYRQTLGQGPEFLTYFQNEAQLEKSRLLSDRFSAERPKGSFSTLEIQRTEQGDSAMYLCASSTGGRRIYEQYFGPGTRLTVT.

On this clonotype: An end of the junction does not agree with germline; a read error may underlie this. In DNA form, the CDR3 reads TGTGCCAGCAGTTTCGGCGCATCCACCGGGAAGCTGTTTTTT. Its translation: CASSFGASTGKLFF. The V call is TRBV27, the J call TRBJ2-2; D might be TRBD2 (5 bases). There are 14 residues in the CDR3. Germline loops: CDR1 MNHEY, CDR2 SMNVEV (reference sequence).

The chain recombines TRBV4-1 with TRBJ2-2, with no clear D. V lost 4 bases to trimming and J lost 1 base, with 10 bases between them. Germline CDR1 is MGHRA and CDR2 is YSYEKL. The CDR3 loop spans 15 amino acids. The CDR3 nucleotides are TGCGCCAGCAGCCCGCGTCAAGAGAACACCGGGGAGCTGTTTTTT. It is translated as CASSPRQENTGELFF.

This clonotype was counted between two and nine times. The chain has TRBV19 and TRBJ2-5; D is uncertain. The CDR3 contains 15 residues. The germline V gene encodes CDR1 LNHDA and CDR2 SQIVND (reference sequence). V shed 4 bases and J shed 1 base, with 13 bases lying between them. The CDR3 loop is CASSTVASSQETQYF. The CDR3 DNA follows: TGTGCCAGTAGTACCGTCGCGAGTAGCCAAGAGACCCAGTACTTC.

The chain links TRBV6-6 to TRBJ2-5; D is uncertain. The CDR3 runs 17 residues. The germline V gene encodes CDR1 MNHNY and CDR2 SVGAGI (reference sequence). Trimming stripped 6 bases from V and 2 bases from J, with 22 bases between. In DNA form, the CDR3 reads TGTGCCAGCAGCCACGCGACGCCCCTGCTGCTTCAAGAGACCCAGTACTTC. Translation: CASSHATPLLLQETQYF.

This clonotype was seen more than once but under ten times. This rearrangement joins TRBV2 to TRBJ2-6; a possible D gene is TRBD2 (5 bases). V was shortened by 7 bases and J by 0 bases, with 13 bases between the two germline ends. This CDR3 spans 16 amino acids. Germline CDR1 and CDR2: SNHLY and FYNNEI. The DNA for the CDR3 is TGTGCCAGCATCCGGGAAGTAATCTCTGGGGCCAACGTCCTGACTTTC. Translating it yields CASIREVISGANVLTF.

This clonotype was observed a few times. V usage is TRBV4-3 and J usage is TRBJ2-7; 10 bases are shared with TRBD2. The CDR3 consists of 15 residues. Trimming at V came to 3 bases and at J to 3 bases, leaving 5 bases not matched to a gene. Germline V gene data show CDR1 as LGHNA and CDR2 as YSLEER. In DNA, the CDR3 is TGCGCCAGCAGCCATCTACGGACTAGCGGCTACGAGCAGTACTTC. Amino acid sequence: CASSHLRTSGYEQYF.

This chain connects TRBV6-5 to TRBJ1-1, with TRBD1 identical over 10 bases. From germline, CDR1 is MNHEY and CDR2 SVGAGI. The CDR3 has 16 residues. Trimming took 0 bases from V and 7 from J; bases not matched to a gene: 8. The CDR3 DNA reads TGTGCCAGCAGTTACTCAGGGACAGGGGCTGAGAATGAAGCTTTCTTT. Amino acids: CASSYSGTGAENEAFF.

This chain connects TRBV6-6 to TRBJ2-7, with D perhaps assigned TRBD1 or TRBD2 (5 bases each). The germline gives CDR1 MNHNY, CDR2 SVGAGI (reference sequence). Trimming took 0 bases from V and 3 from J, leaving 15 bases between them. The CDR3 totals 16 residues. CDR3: CASSYSTPGPGYEQYF. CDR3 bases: TGTGCCAGCAGTTACTCGACCCCGGGGCCCGGCTACGAGCAGTACTTC.

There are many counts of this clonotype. The CDR3 sequence: CASSPRDGGYEQYF. The CDR3 nucleotides read TGTGCCAGCAGCCCCCGGGACGGAGGCTACGAGCAGTACTTC. This chain connects TRBV7-9 to TRBJ2-7; D tentatively fits TRBD1 or TRBD2 (5 bases each). The CDR3 loop spans 14 amino acids. Trimming cost V 5 bases and J 3 bases, with 14 bases left between them. Per germline, CDR1 SEHNR and CDR2 FQNEAQ (reference sequence).

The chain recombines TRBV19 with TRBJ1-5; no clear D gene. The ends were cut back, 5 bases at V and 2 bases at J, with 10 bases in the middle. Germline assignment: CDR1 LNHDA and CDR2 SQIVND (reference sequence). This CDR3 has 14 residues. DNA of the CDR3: TGTGCCAGTAGTCTCTACCCAGGCAATCAGCCCCAGCATTTT. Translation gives CASSLYPGNQPQHF.

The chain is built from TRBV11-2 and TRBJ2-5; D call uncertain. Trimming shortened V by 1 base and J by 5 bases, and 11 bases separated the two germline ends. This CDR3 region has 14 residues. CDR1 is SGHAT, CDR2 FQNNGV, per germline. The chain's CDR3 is CASSLAPKRETQYF. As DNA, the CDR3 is TGTGCCAGCAGCTTAGCGCCGAAAAGGGAGACCCAGTACTTC.